This T cell receptor beta chain was sequenced in a study of blood T cell repertoires in COVID-19. In the study overall: The United States, Italy and Spain provided the acute and convalescent COVID-19 samples.

This clone was detected only a few times. V shed 5 bases and J 4 bases; nucleotides not matched to a gene: 12. In germline, CDR1 is LNHNV, CDR2 YYDKDF (reference sequence). This CDR3 is 16 amino acids long. Original processing methods: Scientists estimated how many nucleated cells there were by amplifying reference gene primers. Sequencing used immunoSEQ multiplex PCR; TCRdb keeps in-frame clones, though not all of them. V and J calls and clone size come straight from that table; D and trimming were deduced from the DNA. This sample carries around 57,000 clones, around 88% of them seen once, and the ten largest clones take around a sixth.

The chain recombines TRBV15 with TRBJ2-7, with 9 positions matching TRBD1. The receptor was isolated from a woman at least 80 years old with active COVID-19. Sequences were obtained from peripheral blood. CDR3 sequence reads: CATSGGTGTTRYEQYF. The CDR3 coding sequence is TGTGCCACCAGCGGAGGGACAGGGACCACGCGGTACGAGCAGTACTTC.